The entry that follows covers one TCR beta chain sequence. The record originates from a study of blood T cell repertoires in COVID-19. Study processing details: Amplified reference gene primers provided the basis for estimating nucleated cell counts. Generated by immunoSEQ multiplex PCR, the TCRdb table keeps only in-frame clones and is missing some. V, J and clone size derive from that table, while D and trimming were established from the DNA sequence. The sample gives roughly 87,000 clones, around 72% of which show up once; over 13% is in the top ten. The TCR comes from a woman older than 75 with acute or convalescent COVID-19. Sample: peripheral blood.

In DNA, the CDR3 is TGTGCCAGCAGCCACGGGGGGGGCACAGATACGCAGTATTTT. It yields the protein CASSHGGGTDTQYF. V and J are TRBV3-1 (or the pseudogene TRBV3-2) and TRBJ2-3; 8 bases agree with TRBD2. The CDR3 loop spans 14 amino acids. The J segment lost 1 base and the V segment lost 3 bases, leaving 0 bases of the junction unmatched. CDR1 LGHDT and CDR2 YNNKEL come from the germline V gene (reference sequence).